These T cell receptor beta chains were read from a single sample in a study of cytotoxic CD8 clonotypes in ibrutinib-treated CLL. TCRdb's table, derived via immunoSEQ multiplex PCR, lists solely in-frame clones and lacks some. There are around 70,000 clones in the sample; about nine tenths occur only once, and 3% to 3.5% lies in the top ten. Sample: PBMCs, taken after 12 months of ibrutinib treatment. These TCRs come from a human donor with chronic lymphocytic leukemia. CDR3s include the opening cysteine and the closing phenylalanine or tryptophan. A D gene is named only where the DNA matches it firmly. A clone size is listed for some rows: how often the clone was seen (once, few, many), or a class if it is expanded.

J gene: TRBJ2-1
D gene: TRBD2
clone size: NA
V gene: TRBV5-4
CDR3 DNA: TGTGCCAGCAGTCCCAGCGGGGGGGCGGAGAGCTCCTACAATGAGCAGTTCTTC
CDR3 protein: CASSPSGGAESSYNEQFF

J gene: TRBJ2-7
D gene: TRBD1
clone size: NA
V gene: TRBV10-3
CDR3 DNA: TGTGCCATCAGAGAGGACAGGGAGAAGGGCGAGTACTTC
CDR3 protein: CAIREDREKGEYF

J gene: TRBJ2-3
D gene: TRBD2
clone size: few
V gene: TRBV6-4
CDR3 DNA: TGTGCCAGCAGGGGCGGGAGTGCCACAGATACGCAGTATTTT
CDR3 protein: CASRGGSATDTQYF

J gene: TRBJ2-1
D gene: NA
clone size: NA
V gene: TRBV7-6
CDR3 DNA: TGTGCCAGCAGCTTAGGTAACTTTGTAGGCGTTGAGCAGTTCTTC
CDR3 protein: CASSLGNFVGVEQFF

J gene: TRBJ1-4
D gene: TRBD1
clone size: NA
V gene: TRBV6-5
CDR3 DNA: TGTGCCAGCAGTCGACAGGGGATGGGTGAAAAACTGTTTTTT
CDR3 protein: CASSRQGMGEKLFF

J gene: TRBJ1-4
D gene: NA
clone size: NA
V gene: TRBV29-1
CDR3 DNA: TGCAGCGTTGTAGCCGGGTTTGCAACTAATGAAAAACTGTTTTTT
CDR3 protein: CSVVAGFATNEKLFF

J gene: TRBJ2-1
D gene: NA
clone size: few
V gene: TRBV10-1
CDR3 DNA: TGCGCCAGCAGTGCTAACAATGAGCAGTTCTTC
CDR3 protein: CASSANNEQFF

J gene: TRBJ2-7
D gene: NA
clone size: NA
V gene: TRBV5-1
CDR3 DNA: TGCGCCAGCAGGCCGACAGGAATTAGCTCCTACGAGCAGTACTTC
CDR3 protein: CASRPTGISSYEQYF

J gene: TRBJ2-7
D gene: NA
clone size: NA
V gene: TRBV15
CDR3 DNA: TGTGCCACCAGCAGACCGAACTACGAGCAGTACTTC
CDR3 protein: CATSRPNYEQYF

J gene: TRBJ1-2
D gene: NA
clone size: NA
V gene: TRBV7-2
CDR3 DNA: TGTGCCAGCAGCCTCAAGGGGGGCTATGGCTACACCTTC
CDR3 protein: CASSLKGGYGYTF

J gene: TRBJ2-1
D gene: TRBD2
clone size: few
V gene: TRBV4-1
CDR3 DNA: TGCGCCAGCAGCCCGTGGACTAGCGGAAACTACAATGAGCAGTTCTTC
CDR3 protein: CASSPWTSGNYNEQFF

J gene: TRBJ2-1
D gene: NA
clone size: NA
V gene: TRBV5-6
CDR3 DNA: TGTGCCAGCAGCTTTTATCTTTGGTCCCGTGGGGCCCTCAATGAGCAGTTCTTC
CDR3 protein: CASSFYLWSRGALNEQFF

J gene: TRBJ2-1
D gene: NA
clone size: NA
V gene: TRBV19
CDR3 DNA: TGTGCCAGTAGTAGATTATCCCTTTTATTCTCCTACAATGAGCAGTTCTTC
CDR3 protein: CASSRLSLLFSYNEQFF

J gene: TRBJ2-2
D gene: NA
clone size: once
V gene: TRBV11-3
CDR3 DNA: TGTGCCAGCACCCAAGCCGGGACTGGCACCGGGGAGCTGTTTTTT
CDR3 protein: CASTQAGTGTGELFF

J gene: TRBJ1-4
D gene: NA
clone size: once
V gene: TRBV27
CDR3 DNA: TGTGCCAGCAGTCCCCGGACGGAGGGCTTAAGTGAAAAACTGTTTTTT
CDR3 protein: CASSPRTEGLSEKLFF

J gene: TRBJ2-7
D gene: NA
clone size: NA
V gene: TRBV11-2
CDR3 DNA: TGTGCCAGCAGCTTAGTCGACAGAGGGACCTACGAGCAGTACTTC
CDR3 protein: CASSLVDRGTYEQYF

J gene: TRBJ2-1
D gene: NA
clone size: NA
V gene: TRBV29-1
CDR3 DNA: TGCAGCGTAGGGGGGGTGAAATACAATGAGCAGTTCTTC
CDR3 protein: CSVGGVKYNEQFF

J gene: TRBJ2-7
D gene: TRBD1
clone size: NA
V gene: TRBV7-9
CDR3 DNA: TGTGCCAGCAGCTCCCCGGGACAGGGCTCCTACGAGCAGTACTTC
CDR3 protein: CASSSPGQGSYEQYF

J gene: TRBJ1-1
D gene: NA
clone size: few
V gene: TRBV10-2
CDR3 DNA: TGCGCCAGCAGTGAAGTGAACACTGAAGCTTTCTTT
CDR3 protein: CASSEVNTEAFF

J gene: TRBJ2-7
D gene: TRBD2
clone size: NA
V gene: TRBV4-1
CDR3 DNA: TGCGCCAGCAGCCTTAGCGGGAGCAACGAGCAGTACTTC
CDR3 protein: CASSLSGSNEQYF

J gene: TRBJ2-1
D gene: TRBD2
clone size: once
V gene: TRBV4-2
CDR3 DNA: TGTGCCAGCAGCCAAGGACTAGCGTTGTCCTACAATGAGCAGTTCTTC
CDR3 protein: CASSQGLALSYNEQFF

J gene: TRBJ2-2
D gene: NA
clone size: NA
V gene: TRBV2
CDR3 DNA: TGTGCCACCGAAACAGGGTCAATCGCGAACACCGGGGAGCTGTTTTTT
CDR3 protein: CATETGSIANTGELFF

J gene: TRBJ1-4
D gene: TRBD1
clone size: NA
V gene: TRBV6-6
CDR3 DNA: TGTGCCAGCGGACGGGACAGGGGGCGGGAAAAACTGTTTTTT
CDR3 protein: CASGRDRGREKLFF

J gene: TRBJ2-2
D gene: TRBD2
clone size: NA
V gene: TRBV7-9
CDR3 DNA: TGTGCCAGCAGCCCAAAAGCGGGAGACACCGGGGAGCTGTTTTTT
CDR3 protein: CASSPKAGDTGELFF

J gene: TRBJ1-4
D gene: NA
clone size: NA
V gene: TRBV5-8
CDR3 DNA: TGTGCCAGCAGCCTACATAATGAAAAACTGTTTTTT
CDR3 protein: CASSLHNEKLFF

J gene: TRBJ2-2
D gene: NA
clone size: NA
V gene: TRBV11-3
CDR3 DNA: TGTGCCAGCAGCTCAGGCCAGGCAGGGCGATTCACCGGGGAGCTGTTTTTT
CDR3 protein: CASSSGQAGRFTGELFF

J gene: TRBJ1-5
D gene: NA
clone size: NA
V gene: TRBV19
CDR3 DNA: TGTGCCAGTAGTATTGACGGCAATCAGCCCCAGCATTTT
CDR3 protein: CASSIDGNQPQHF

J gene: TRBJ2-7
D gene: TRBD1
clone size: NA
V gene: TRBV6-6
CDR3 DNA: TGTGCCAGCAGTTACTCGGTCAGGGGGCTGTACGAGCAGTACTTC
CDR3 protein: CASSYSVRGLYEQYF

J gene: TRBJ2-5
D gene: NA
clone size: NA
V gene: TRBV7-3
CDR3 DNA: TGTGCCAGCAGCTTAACGACAGCCCTAACCCAAGAGACCCAGTACTTC
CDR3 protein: CASSLTTALTQETQYF

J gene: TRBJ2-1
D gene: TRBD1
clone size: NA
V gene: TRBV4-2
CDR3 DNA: TGTGCCAGCAGCCAAGAACTTCGGACAGGGGGCAATGAGCAGTTCTTC
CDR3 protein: CASSQELRTGGNEQFF

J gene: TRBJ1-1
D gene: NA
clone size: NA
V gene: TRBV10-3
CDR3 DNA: TGTGCCATCAGTGACCCCCGGGGGGCCCGCGACGCGCTGAACACTGAAGCTTTCTTT
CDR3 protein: CAISDPRGARDALNTEAFF

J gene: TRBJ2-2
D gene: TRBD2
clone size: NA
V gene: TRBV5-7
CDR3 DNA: TGTGCCAGCAGCTTGGGCGGGAGTTTGAACACCGGGGAGCTGTTTTTT
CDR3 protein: CASSLGGSLNTGELFF

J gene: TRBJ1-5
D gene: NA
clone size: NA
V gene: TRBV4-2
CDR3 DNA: TGTGCCAGCAGCCAAGATCGTCGCAATCAGCCCCAGCATTTT
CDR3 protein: CASSQDRRNQPQHF

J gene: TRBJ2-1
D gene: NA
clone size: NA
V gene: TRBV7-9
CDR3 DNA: TGTGCCAGCAGGGAGATTCCCGGGACTGGAACCAATGAGCAGTTCTTC
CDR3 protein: CASREIPGTGTNEQFF

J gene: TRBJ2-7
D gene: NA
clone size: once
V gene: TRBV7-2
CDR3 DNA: TGTGCCAGTAGGGAGGAAATGGGGAACACCTACGAGCAGTACTTC
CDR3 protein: CASREEMGNTYEQYF

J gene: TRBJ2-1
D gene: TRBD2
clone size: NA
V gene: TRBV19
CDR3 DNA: TGTGCCAGTAGTACCGGGGGACAAATGGGACTAGCGGGAGTATTAAAGCAGTTCTTC
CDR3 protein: CASSTGGQMGLAGVLKQFF

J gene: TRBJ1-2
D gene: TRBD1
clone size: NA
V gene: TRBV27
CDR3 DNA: TGTGCCAGCAGTGATACAGGGGGGAGTTATGGCTACACCTTC
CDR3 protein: CASSDTGGSYGYTF

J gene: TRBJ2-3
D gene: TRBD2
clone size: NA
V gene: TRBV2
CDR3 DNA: TGTGCCAGCAGTGACTCTAGCGGGATGGGAAATACGCAGTATTTT
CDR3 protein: CASSDSSGMGNTQYF

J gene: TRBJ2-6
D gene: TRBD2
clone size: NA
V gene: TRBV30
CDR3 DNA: TGTGCCGGAGGGAGGGATCCCGCGGCTGGGGCCAACGTCCTGACTTTC
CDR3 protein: CAGGRDPAAGANVLTF

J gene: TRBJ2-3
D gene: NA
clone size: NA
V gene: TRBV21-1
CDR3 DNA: TGTGCCAGCCGCCCAGACAGCAACACAGATACGCAGTATTTT
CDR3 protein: CASRPDSNTDTQYF

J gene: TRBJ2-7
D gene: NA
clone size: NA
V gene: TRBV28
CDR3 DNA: TGTGCCAGCAGCCCCGGGACAATCATCTACGAGCAGTACTTC
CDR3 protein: CASSPGTIIYEQYF